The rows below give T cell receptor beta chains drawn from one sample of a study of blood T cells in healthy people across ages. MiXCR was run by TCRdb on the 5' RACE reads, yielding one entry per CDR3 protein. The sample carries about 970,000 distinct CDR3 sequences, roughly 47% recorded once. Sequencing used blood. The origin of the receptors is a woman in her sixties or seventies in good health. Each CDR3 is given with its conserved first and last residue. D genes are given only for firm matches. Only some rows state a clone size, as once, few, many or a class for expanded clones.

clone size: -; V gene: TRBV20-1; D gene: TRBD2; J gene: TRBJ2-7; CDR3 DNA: TGCAGTACTAGAGTTCTAGCGGGTAAGGGCTACGAGCAGTACTTC; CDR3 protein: CSTRVLAGKGYEQYF
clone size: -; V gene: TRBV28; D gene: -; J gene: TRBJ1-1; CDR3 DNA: TGTGCCAGCACTCCTGGGCAGGGAATTTCTGAAGCTTTCTTT; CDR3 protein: CASTPGQGISEAFF
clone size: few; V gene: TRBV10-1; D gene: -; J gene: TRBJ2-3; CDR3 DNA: TGCGCCAGCAGCGACACCGCCGGGTACACAGATACGCAGTATTTT; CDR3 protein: CASSDTAGYTDTQYF
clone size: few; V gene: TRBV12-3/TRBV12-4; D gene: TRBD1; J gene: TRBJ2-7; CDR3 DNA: TGTGCCAGCAGTTTCCGGGACAGCGGTTACGAGCAGTACTTC; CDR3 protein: CASSFRDSGYEQYF
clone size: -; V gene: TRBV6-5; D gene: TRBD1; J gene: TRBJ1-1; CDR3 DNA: TGTGCCAGCAGTTACAGAGGACAGGGGAACACTGAAGCTTTCTTT; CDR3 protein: CASSYRGQGNTEAFF
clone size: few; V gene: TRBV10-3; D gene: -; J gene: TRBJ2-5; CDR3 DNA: TGTGCCATCAGTGACGGAGGTCGAGAGACCCAGTACTTC; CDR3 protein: CAISDGGRETQYF
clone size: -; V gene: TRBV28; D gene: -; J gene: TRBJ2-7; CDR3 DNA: TGTGCCAGCAGACTAGACCTCGAGCAGTACTTC; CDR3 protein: CASRLDLEQYF
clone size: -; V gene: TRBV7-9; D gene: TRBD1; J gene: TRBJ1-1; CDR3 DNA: TGTGCCAGCAGCTCTTCCGGGACAGGGGCTGCGAACACTGAAGCTTTCTTT; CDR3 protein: CASSSSGTGAANTEAFF
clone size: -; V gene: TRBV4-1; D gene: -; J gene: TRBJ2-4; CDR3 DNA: TGCGCCAGCAGCCAACCCCGGGAAAAAAACATTCAGTACTTC; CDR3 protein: CASSQPREKNIQYF
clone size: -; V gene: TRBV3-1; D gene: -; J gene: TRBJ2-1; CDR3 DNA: TGTGCCAGCAGCTTAGGGAGGCAGGTGAACAATGAGCAGTTCTTC; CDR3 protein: CASSLGRQVNNEQFF
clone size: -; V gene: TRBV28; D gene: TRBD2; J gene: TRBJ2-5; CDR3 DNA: TGTGCCAGCAGTTTTCGGGGGGTGTACCAAGAGACCCAGTACTTC; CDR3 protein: CASSFRGVYQETQYF
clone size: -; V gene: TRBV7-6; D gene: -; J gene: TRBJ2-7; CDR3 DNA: TGTGCCAGCAGCTCCCAGGAGGGGAGCTCCTACGAGCAGTACTTC; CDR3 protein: CASSSQEGSSYEQYF
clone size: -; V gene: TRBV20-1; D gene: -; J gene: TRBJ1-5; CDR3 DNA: TGCAGTGCTTATACAGCGTACAATCAGCCCCAGCATTTT; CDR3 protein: CSAYTAYNQPQHF
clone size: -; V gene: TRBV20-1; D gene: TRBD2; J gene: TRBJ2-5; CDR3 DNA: TGCAGTGCTAGAAAACCGGGACTAGCGGGAGGGAAGGAGACCCAGTACTTC; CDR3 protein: CSARKPGLAGGKETQYF
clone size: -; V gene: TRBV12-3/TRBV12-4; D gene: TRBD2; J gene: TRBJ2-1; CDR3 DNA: TGTGCCAGCCGACTAGCGGGAAAGCAGTTCTTC; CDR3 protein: CASRLAGKQFF
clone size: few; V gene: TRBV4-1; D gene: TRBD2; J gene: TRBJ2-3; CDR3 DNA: TGCGCCAGCAGCCAAGAATGGGAGGGCTCAGATACGCAGTATTTT; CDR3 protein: CASSQEWEGSDTQYF
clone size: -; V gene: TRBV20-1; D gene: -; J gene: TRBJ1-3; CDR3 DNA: TGCAGTGCTAGAGATTGGAGGGTTTCTGGAAACACCATATATTTT; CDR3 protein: CSARDWRVSGNTIYF
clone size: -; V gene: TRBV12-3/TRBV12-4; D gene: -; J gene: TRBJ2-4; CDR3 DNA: TGTGCCAGCAGTGGGACACCCATGGCCAAAAACATTCAGTACTTC; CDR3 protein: CASSGTPMAKNIQYF
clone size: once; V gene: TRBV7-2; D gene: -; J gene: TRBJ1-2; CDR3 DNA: TGTGCCAGCAGCCTTGGCAGCCCGGCCTATGGCTACACCTTC; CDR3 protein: CASSLGSPAYGYTF
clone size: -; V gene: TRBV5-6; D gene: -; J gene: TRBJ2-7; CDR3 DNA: TGTGCCAGCAGCTTGGTTCGTTTACAGGGCCACGAGCAGTACTTC; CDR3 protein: CASSLVRLQGHEQYF
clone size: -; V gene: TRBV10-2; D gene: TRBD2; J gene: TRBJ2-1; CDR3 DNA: TGCGCCAGCAGTGCCCGGCGGGAGGGACGGTACAATGAGCAGTTCTTC; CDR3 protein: CASSARREGRYNEQFF
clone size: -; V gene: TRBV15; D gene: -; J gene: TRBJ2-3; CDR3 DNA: TGTGCCACCAGCAGAGATTTTTCACGGGGAGATACGCAGTATTTT; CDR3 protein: CATSRDFSRGDTQYF
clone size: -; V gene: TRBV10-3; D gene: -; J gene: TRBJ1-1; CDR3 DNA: TGTGCCATCAGTGACTGGGGAACTGAAGCTTTCTTT; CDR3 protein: CAISDWGTEAFF
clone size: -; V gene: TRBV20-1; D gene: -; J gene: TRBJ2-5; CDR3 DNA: TGCAGTGCCTCACCGGGAGAGGAAGAGACCCAGTACTTC; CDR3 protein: CSASPGEEETQYF
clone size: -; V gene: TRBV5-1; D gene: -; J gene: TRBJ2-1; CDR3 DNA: TGCGCCAGCAGCTCCGAGACAGGAGGATACAATGAGCAGTTCTTC; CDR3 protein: CASSSETGGYNEQFF
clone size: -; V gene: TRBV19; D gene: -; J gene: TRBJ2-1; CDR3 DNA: TGTGCCAGTAAAGAGCCCGCCCGCGGTGGGAATGAGCAGTTCTTC; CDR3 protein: CASKEPARGGNEQFF
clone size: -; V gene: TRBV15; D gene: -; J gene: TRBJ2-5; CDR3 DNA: TGTGCCACCAGCAGGGGGAGGGGGCTTCTCGAGACCCAGTACTTC; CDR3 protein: CATSRGRGLLETQYF
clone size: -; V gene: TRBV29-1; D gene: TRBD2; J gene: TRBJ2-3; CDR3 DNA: TGCAGCGTTGAATGGGTCCGCGGGAGGGCGGATACGCAGTATTTT; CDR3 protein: CSVEWVRGRADTQYF
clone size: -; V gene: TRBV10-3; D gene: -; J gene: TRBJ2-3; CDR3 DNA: TGTGCCATCAGTGTTATAGCATTCACAGATACGCAGTATTTT; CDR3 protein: CAISVIAFTDTQYF
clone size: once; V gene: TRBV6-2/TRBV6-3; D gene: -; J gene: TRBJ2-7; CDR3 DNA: TGTGCCAGCAGTTACTCGTCAGGAGGGCCCCGCGACGAGCAGTACTTC; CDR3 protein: CASSYSSGGPRDEQYF
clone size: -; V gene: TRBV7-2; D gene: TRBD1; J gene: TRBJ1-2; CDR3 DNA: TGTGCCAGCAGCTTACACGAGACAGGGAGAGGTGGCTACACCTTC; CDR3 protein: CASSLHETGRGGYTF
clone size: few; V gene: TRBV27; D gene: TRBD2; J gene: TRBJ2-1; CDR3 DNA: TGTGCCAGCAGTCCGGAGCCTAGCGGGGTGTACAATGAACAGTTCTTC; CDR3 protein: CASSPEPSGVYNEQFF
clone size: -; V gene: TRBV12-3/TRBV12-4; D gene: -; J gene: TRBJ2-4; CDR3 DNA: TGTGCCAGCAGTTTGGGAGGCCTTAACATTCAGTACTTC; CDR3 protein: CASSLGGLNIQYF
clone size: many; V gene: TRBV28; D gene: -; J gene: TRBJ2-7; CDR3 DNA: TGTGCCAGCAATCGAGGCGCCTCCTACGAGCAGTACTTC; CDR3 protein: CASNRGASYEQYF
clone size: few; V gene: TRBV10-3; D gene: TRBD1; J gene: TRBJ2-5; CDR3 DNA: TGTGCCATCAGCAACCCCGGGACAGGGTGGGAGACCCAGTACTTC; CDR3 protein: CAISNPGTGWETQYF
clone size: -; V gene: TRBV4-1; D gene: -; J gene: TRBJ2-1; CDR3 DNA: TGCGCCAGCAGCCAAGACTTGGTAGGGAGCGGCAAAGCCTACGAGCAGTTCTTC; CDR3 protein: CASSQDLVGSGKAYEQFF
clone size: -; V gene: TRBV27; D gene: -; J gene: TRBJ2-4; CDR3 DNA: TGTGCCAGCAGACTCAAACAGGGACCTCAAAACATTCAGTACTTC; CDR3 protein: CASRLKQGPQNIQYF
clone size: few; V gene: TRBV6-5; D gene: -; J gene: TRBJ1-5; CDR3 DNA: TGTGCCAGCAGTTACTCGTTCCCAGCGACTAGCAATCAGCCCCAGCATTTT; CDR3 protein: CASSYSFPATSNQPQHF
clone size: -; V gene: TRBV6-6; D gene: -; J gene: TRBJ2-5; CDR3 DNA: TGTGCCAGCAGCCCTCCCAGGGGAGGAGAGACCCAGTACTTC; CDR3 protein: CASSPPRGGETQYF
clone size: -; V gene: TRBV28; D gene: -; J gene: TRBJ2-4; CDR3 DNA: TGTGCCAGCAGTCGGGTCCTCCTAGCCAAAAACATTCAGTACTTC; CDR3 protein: CASSRVLLAKNIQYF
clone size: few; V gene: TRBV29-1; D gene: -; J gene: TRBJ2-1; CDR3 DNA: TGCAGCGTTATACCAACCACCGGGCTAGCGTGGAATGAGCAGTTCTTC; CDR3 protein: CSVIPTTGLAWNEQFF
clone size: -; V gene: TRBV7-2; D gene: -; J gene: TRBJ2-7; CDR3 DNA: TGTGCCAGCAGCTCATCTAGCGTCAAGACCTACGAGCAGTACTTC; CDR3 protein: CASSSSSVKTYEQYF
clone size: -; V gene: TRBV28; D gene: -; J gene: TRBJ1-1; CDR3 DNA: TGTGCCAGCGAAAACCCCGATGGTGGGAACACTGAAGCTTTCTTT; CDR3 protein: CASENPDGGNTEAFF
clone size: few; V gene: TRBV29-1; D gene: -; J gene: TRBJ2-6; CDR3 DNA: TGCAGCGCTCAGATTTCTGGGGCCAACGTCCTGACTTTC; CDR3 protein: CSAQISGANVLTF
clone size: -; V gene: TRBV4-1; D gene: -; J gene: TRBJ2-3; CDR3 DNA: TGCGCCAGCATCTTCGTGGTTACGCAGTATTTT; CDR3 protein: CASIFVVTQYF
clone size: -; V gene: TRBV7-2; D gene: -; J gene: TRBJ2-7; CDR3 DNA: TGTGCCAGCAGCCCCGAGGGGCACTCCTACAATGAGCAGTACTTC; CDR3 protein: CASSPEGHSYNEQYF
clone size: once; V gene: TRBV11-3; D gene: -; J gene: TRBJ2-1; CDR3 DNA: TGTGCCAGCAGCTTTAAGGGTGAGCAGTTCTTC; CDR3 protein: CASSFKGEQFF
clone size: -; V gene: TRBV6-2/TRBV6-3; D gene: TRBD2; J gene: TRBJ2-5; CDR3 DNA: TGTGCCAGCAGATCGACTAGCAGGGAGACCCAGTACTTC; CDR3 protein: CASRSTSRETQYF
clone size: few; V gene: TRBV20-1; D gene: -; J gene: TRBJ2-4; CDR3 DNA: TGCAGTGCTAGATTGGGGGGATCAGCACAGGCCAAAAACATTCAGTACTTC; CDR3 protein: CSARLGGSAQAKNIQYF
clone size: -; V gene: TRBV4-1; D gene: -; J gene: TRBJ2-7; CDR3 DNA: TGCGCCAGCAGCCAAGTTCCCGGAAGCTCCTACGAGCAGTACTTC; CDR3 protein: CASSQVPGSSYEQYF
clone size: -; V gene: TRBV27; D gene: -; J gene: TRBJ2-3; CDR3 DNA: TGTGCCAGCAGGAGGGGGACCACAGATACGCAGTATTTT; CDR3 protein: CASRRGTTDTQYF
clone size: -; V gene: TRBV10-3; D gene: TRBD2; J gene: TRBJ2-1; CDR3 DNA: TGTGCCATCAGCGGACTAGCGGGGGACAACAATGAGCAGTTCTTC; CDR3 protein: CAISGLAGDNNEQFF
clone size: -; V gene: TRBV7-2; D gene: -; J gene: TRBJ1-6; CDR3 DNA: TGTGCCAGCAGGCCCGGATTGTCGTATTCACCTCTCCACTTT; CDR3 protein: CASRPGLSYSPLHF
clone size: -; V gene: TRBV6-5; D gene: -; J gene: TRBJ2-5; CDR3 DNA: TGTGCCAGCAGCCAACCCGCGGTAGGGGGGAAAGAGACCCAGTACTTC; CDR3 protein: CASSQPAVGGKETQYF
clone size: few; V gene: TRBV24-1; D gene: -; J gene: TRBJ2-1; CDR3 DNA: TGTGCCACCAGTGCCCCCGGGCAGTTCTCCTACAATGAGCAGTTCTTC; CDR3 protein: CATSAPGQFSYNEQFF
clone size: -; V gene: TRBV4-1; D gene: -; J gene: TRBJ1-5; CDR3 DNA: TGCGCCAGCAGCCAATTGGCGGGGAGCAATCAGCCCCAGCATTTT; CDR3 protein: CASSQLAGSNQPQHF
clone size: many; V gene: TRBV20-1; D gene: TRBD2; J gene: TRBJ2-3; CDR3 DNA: TGCAGTGCCGCTAGCGGGGTTAGCACAGATACGCAGTATTTT; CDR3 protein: CSAASGVSTDTQYF
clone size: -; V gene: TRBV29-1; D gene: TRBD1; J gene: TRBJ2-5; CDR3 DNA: TGCAGCGTCTGGACAGGGGGAAGAGAGACCCAGTACTTC; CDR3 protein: CSVWTGGRETQYF
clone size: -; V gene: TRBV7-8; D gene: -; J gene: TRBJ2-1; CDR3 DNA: TGTGCCAGCAGCTCCCCTCCGTGGGAGAATGAGCAGTTCTTC; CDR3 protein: CASSSPPWENEQFF